These 27 T cell receptor beta chains share one sample of origin, sequenced in a study of CD8 T cells in ankylosing spondylitis. Regarding the study as a whole: Seemingly distinctive of ankylosing spondylitis blood was a TCR beta motif formed by eight highly homologous variants.

TCRdb recomputed calls from the 5' RACE reads with MiXCR, one row per CDR3 protein. Here the sample spans 650,000 to 800,000 distinct CDR3 sequences, around 19% being singletons. The antigens of these receptors remain unknown. The sample taken for sequencing was blood, either unsorted or a sorted T cell fraction (not recorded which). These receptors were obtained from a male donor with ankylosing spondylitis.

The table lists this clonotype with a few counts. The chain recombines TRBV5-1 with TRBJ1-6, with 7 bases aligning to TRBD1. V dropped 4 bases and J dropped 8; count of bases not matched to a gene: 9. The CDR3 has 15 residues. Per germline, CDR1 SGHRS and CDR2 YFSETQ. Here the CDR3 reads CASSRGAGGDSPLHF. The CDR3 bases are TGCGCCAGCAGCCGAGGGGCAGGGGGAGATTCACCCCTCCACTTT.

This chain links TRBV28 with TRBJ1-2; D may be TRBD1 (6 bases). From germline, CDR1 is MDHEN and CDR2 SYDVKM. V lost 5 bases to trimming and J lost 7 bases, with 26 bases between them. This CDR3 has 17 amino acids. The CDR3 region has the DNA TGTGCCAGCAGTACCTTTTGGGACATACGTTACTCGAGTGGCTACACCTTC. It is translated as CASSTFWDIRYSSGYTF.

The chain has TRBV6-2 or TRBV6-3 and TRBJ1-5, with D unresolved. V lost 6 bases to trimming and J lost 3 bases, with 18 bases between them. The germline gives CDR1 MNHEY, CDR2 SVGEGT. The CDR3 is made up of 16 amino acids. CDR3 residues: CASRPVAGPLNQPQHF. The CDR3 nucleotides are TGTGCCAGCAGACCTGTGGCCGGGCCACTCAATCAGCCCCAGCATTTT.

The chain couples TRBV5-1 to TRBJ1-1; 8 bases agree with TRBD1. This CDR3 is built from 15 residues. The germline gives CDR1 SGHRS, CDR2 YFSETQ. V gave up 0 bases and J gave up 8 bases; unmatched junction bases: 9. CDR3 sequence: CASSLGIRTGSEAFF. In nucleotides, the CDR3 is TGCGCCAGCAGCTTGGGGATCCGGACAGGGTCAGAAGCTTTCTTT.

J is TRBJ2-1 and V is TRBV20-1; 8 bases match TRBD1. This CDR3 comprises 13 residues. Germline assignment: CDR1 DFQATT and CDR2 SNEGSKA (reference sequence). V gave up 5 bases and J gave up 3 bases; unmatched junction bases: 3. The CDR3 spells CSARRGLYNEQFF. The CDR3 nucleotides are TGCAGTGCTCGCAGGGGGCTCTACAATGAGCAGTTCTTC.

The J gene is TRBJ1-6, the V gene TRBV12-3 or TRBV12-4; D gene ambiguous. This CDR3 is built from 12 residues. V lost 7 bases and J 8 bases, leaving 9 bases between the germline ends. CDR3 sequence (DNA): TGTGCCAGCATCATAGGGTATTCACCCCTCCACTTT. Protein sequence: CASIIGYSPLHF.

The chain employs TRBV5-5 and TRBJ2-1; no reliable D call. Germline V CDR1 and CDR2: SGHKS, YYEKEE (reference sequence). The CDR3 totals 16 residues. Trimming took 5 bases from V and 2 from J, leaving 17 bases between them. CDR3 residues: CASSSRGEATYNEQFF. CDR3 nucleotides: TGTGCCAGCAGTTCCCGCGGAGAAGCAACCTACAATGAGCAGTTCTTC.

The J gene is TRBJ2-7, the V gene TRBV7-2; 8 bases line up with TRBD1. The CDR3 extends over 14 amino acids. Germline CDR1 and CDR2: SGHTA and FQGNSA. V shed 3 bases and J 4 bases; nucleotides not matched to a gene: 5. CDR3 loop: CASSFETGAYEQYF. CDR3 nucleotide sequence: TGTGCCAGCAGCTTCGAGACAGGGGCGTACGAGCAGTACTTC.

This clonotype has only a few counts. V and J are TRBV7-2 and TRBJ2-4; D gene unclear. CDR1 is SGHTA, CDR2 FQGNSA, per germline. The germline V and J ends were trimmed by 1 base and 6 bases, with 13 bases remaining between them. This CDR3 has 15 residues. This CDR3 reads CASSLGPSRTNIQYF. CDR3 nucleotide sequence: TGTGCCAGCAGCTTAGGGCCCTCCCGGACAAACATTCAGTACTTC. Supplemented by reference TRBV7-2 and TRBJ2-4, the full variable domain reads GAGVSQSPSNKVTEKGKDVELRCDPISGHTALYWYRQSLGQGLEFLIYFQGNSAPDKSGLPSDRFSAERTGGSVSTLTIQRTQQEDSAVYLCASSLGPSRTNIQYFGAGTRLSVL.

The rearrangement links TRBV2 to TRBJ1-1; 7 bases map to TRBD1. Germline CDR1 is SNHLY and CDR2 is FYNNEI. The CDR3 has 13 amino acids. Trimming removed 5 bases from V and 3 bases from J; junction bases left unmatched: 3. Here the CDR3 DNA reads TGTGCCAGCAGTCCACAGGGGCACACTGAAGCTTTCTTT. Protein sequence: CASSPQGHTEAFF.

The chain combines TRBV12-3 or TRBV12-4 with TRBJ2-1; D is ambiguous. V dropped 6 bases and J dropped 9 bases, with 12 bases sitting between them. The CDR3 totals 12 residues. DNA of the CDR3: TGTGCCAGCAGCCCAGACTGGGGTGAGCAGTTCTTC. It translates to CASSPDWGEQFF.

This clonotype appeared a few times. The chain has TRBV27 and TRBJ2-7; D may match TRBD1 or TRBD2 (5 bases each). The V end lost 5 bases, the J end lost 0 bases, and 20 bases lay between the germline ends. CDR1 MNHEY and CDR2 SMNVEV come from the germline V gene (reference sequence). This CDR3 has 17 amino acids. CDR3 in DNA: TGTGCCAGCAGTACTACATCCCTGGGGGAAAACTCCTACGAGCAGTACTTC. Protein product: CASSTTSLGENSYEQYF.

This clonotype was counted a few times. The rearrangement joins TRBV2 to TRBJ2-7; D call uncertain. Germline loops: CDR1 SNHLY, CDR2 FYNNEI. This CDR3 is built from 11 residues. Between the trimmed V and J ends, which lost 0 bases and 6 bases, there was a span of 3 bases. The CDR3, as DNA: TGTGCCAGCAGTGAAGCTCCCGAGCAGTACTTC. As protein: CASSEAPEQYF.

The chain uses TRBV7-9 and TRBJ2-2; D unclear. Per germline, CDR1 SEHNR and CDR2 FQNEAQ (reference sequence). V gave up 6 bases and J gave up 2 bases, with 16 bases separating them. The CDR3 covers 16 residues. CDR3 bases: TGTGCCAGCAGTATCCCGAGTGCAGTAAACACCGGGGAGCTGTTTTTT. Its protein product is CASSIPSAVNTGELFF.

The chain recombines TRBV9 with TRBJ1-1; maybe TRBD1 (5 bases). The V gene lost 0 bases and the J gene lost 7 bases, with 16 bases spanning the gap. In germline, CDR1 is SGDLS, CDR2 YYNGEE. This CDR3 spans 15 amino acids. CDR3 bases: TGTGCCAGCAGCGTAGTGGCGGAGGGGAAAGGTGAAGCTTTCTTT. Translating gives CASSVVAEGKGEAFF.

This clonotype turned up a few times. The genes are TRBV7-3 and TRBJ2-1; possible D gene TRBD1, 5 bases. The germline V gene encodes CDR1 SGHTA and CDR2 FQGTGA. This CDR3 region has 15 residues. Deletions cut 2 bases from V and 8 bases from J, with 16 bases between. The chain's CDR3 is CASSLVGLDTDEQFF. Here the CDR3 DNA reads TGTGCCAGCAGCTTAGTAGGGCTGGACACCGATGAGCAGTTCTTC. The whole variable domain, filled in from reference TRBV7-3 and TRBJ2-1, reads GAGVSQTPSNKVTEKGKYVELRCDPISGHTALYWYRQSLGQGPEFLIYFQGTGAADDSGLPNDRFFAVRPEGSVSTLKIQRTERGDSAVYLCASSLVGLDTDEQFFGPGTRLTVL.

This clonotype was seen only a few times. This chain connects TRBV19 to TRBJ2-1; D gene ambiguous. Trimming shortened V by 5 bases and J by 9 bases, and 14 bases separated the two germline ends. CDR1 is LNHDA and CDR2 is SQIVND in the germline V gene (reference sequence). CDR3 length: 13 amino acids. CDR3 sequence reads: CASSRPNWVEQFF. The CDR3 bases are TGTGCCAGTAGTCGGCCGAACTGGGTTGAGCAGTTCTTC.

This clonotype was detected only once. The chain employs TRBV6-1 and TRBJ2-5; 7 positions agree with TRBD1. CDR3 length: 14 residues. CDR1 is MNHNS, CDR2 SASEGT, per germline. Trimming cost V 6 bases and J 5 bases; bases outside gene matches: 9. CDR3 coding DNA: TGTGCCAGCAGGCGCCACCTGACAGGGGAGACCCAGTACTTC. Protein product: CASRRHLTGETQYF.

Ten or more counts support this clonotype. The rearrangement joins TRBV20-1 to TRBJ2-5; 16 bases match TRBD2. Germline V gene lookup returns CDR1 DFQATT and CDR2 SNEGSKA (reference sequence). The CDR3 consists of 20 residues. Trimming took 0 bases from V and 1 from J; bases not matched to a gene: 11. The CDR3 nucleotides are TGCAGTGCTAGAGATGGTATCGGGACTAGCGGGAGGGGGGGCCAAGAGACCCAGTACTTC. This codes for CSARDGIGTSGRGGQETQYF.

V gene TRBV5-1 combines with J gene TRBJ2-1; 13 bases align to TRBD2. This CDR3 has 15 residues. Trimming cost V 4 bases and J 9 bases; bases outside gene matches: 7. CDR1 is SGHRS, CDR2 YFSETQ, per germline. This CDR3 reads CASSTGTSGILEQFF. The CDR3 DNA is TGCGCCAGCAGCACGGGGACTAGCGGGATACTTGAGCAGTTCTTC.

This clonotype was detected a few times. J is TRBJ2-1 and V is TRBV4-2; 7 bases align to TRBD1. The CDR3 spans 19 residues. Germline CDR1 reads LGHNA; CDR2 reads YNFKEQ. V shed 0 bases and J 0 bases; nucleotides not matched to a gene: 11. CDR3 DNA: TGTGCCAGCAGCCAAGAACCGGGACAGCTAATGAGCTCCTACAATGAGCAGTTCTTC. Encoded protein: CASSQEPGQLMSSYNEQFF.

CDR3 region: CSARLAGVSGEQFF. The DNA for the CDR3 is TGCAGTGCTCGACTAGCGGGAGTCTCTGGGGAGCAGTTCTTC. The chain employs TRBV20-1 and TRBJ2-1, with TRBD2 matching 12 bases. CDR1 and CDR2 from the germline V gene are DFQATT and SNEGSKA (reference sequence). CDR3 size: 14 residues. The V segment lost 5 bases and the J segment 10 bases; nucleotides outside the gene matches: 9.

J is TRBJ1-1 and V is TRBV13; D is unresolved. Germline assignment: CDR1 PRHDT and CDR2 FYEKMQ (reference sequence). CDR3 length equals 13 residues. The V end was cut by 6 bases, the J end by 1 base, with 9 bases between. The CDR3 DNA reads TGTGCCAGCAGGATCGAAGAGAACACTGAAGCTTTCTTT. As protein: CASRIEENTEAFF.

The CDR3 is CASSLGRTAKRNNEQFF. Written as DNA, the CDR3 is TGCGCCAGCAGCCTGGGGCGTACAGCGAAACGGAACAATGAGCAGTTCTTC. The chain combines TRBV5-1 with TRBJ2-1, with D tentatively TRBD1 (5 bases). Trimming pared 4 bases from V and 5 bases from J, leaving 22 bases between. The CDR3 extends over 17 amino acids. Germline V lookup: CDR1 SGHRS, CDR2 YFSETQ. The full variable domain, rest sourced from reference TRBV5-1 and TRBJ2-1, is KAGVTQTPRYLIKTRGQQVTLSCSPISGHRSVSWYQQTPGQGLQFLFEYFSETQRNKGNFPGRFSGRQFSNSRSEMNVSTLELGDSALYLCASSLGRTAKRNNEQFFGPGTRLTVL.

This clonotype has more than one count but fewer than ten. V usage is TRBV12-3 or TRBV12-4 and J usage is TRBJ2-5, with 7 positions matching TRBD1. V lost 8 bases to trimming and J lost 1 base; unmatched junction nucleotides: 7. CDR3 size: 14 residues. CDR3 in amino acids: CASGFDRAQETQYF. CDR3 nucleotide sequence: TGTGCCAGCGGATTTGACAGGGCCCAAGAGACCCAGTACTTC.

This clonotype has more than one count but fewer than ten. The genes are TRBV4-1 and TRBJ2-7; 10 nucleotides agree with TRBD1. The germline V gene encodes CDR1 MGHRA and CDR2 YSYEKL. The CDR3 contains 19 residues. V was pared by 1 base and J by 6 bases, with 18 bases of the junction left unmatched. CDR3 sequence (DNA): TGCGCCAGCAGCCAAGTTACTCTAGGACTCGGGGGGACAGGGGTCGAGCAGTACTTC. It encodes CASSQVTLGLGGTGVEQYF.

V is TRBV7-2 and J is TRBJ2-2, with D possibly TRBD1 on 5 matching bases. V dropped 2 bases and J dropped 3 bases, with 7 bases sitting between them. Germline V lookup: CDR1 SGHTA, CDR2 FQGNSA. This CDR3 has 14 residues. CDR3 DNA sequence: TGTGCCAGCAGCTTAAGGGGTTACACCGGGGAGCTGTTTTTT. Amino acids: CASSLRGYTGELFF. The whole variable domain, remainder taken from reference TRBV7-2 and TRBJ2-2, is GAGVSQSPSNKVTEKGKDVELRCDPISGHTALYWYRQSLGQGLEFLIYFQGNSAPDKSGLPSDRFSAERTGGSVSTLTIQRTQQEDSAVYLCASSLRGYTGELFFGEGSRLTVL.